What follows is one TCR beta chain and its context. Its cognate antigen is unknown. TCRdb's copy holds only in-frame clones and misses some; the assay was immunoSEQ multiplex PCR. This table holds approximately 320,000 clones, around 90% found once. The junction had 8 bases not matched to a gene; V was cut back by 4 bases and J by 4 bases. Germline V gene data show CDR1 as SGHDT and CDR2 as YYEEEE. The CDR3 is 15 amino acids. These data originate in a study of shared clonotypes between healthy human individuals. Overall study: Per-donor plates numbered three CD4 naive, three CD4 memory, two CD8 naive and one CD8 memory. General observations from the study: Rarefaction gave evidence that sorted-subset sequencing remained incomplete despite large depth. Non-shared clonotypes had lower generation probabilities than clonotypes shared by all four sorted-subset donors. The represented genetic and exposure-history diversity was limited by the small number of donors.

The sequence came from a man aged 18 to 30 in good health. The chain joins TRBV5-6 to TRBJ2-5, with 9 positions matching TRBD1. Sequencing used memory CD8+ T cells sorted from blood. Specified subset: CD45RO+ cells pooled with CCR7-negative TemRA cells. The CDR3 DNA follows: TGTGCCAGCAGCCCCGGAACAGGGGGCGCAGAGACCCAGTACTTC. This codes for CASSPGTGGAETQYF.